Here is one TCR beta chain with its context. This clonotype is considered medium-sized (0.01 to 0.1%). Its antigen target is currently unknown. Base qualities are not recorded, but no much larger clone differs from it by a single base. Primary CD8+ T cells were enriched with magnetic beads using the Miltenyi CD8+ T cell Isolation Kit. Prior to RNA extraction, CD3+TCRalphabeta+CD8 single positive T cells from organoids and thymus were isolated by FACS sorting. For each sample, total RNA was purified from approximately 40,000 to 200,000 sorted cells using the RNeasy Micro kit, and RNA quality was assessed on an Agilent RNA 6000 Nano chip. To release thymocytes, the researchers dissected thymic fragments, broke them apart by pipetting, and passed the material through a 70 um strainer. This entry is derived from a study of T cells generated in artificial thymic organoids (TCRdb year 2017). About the study as a whole: In some experiments, thymic T cells were further FACS-purified to deplete CD4 immature single positive or double positive precursors. The displayed repertoire sequencing data were described as being representative of three independent experiments. The study compared the TCR alpha and beta CDR3 repertoires of CD8 single positive T cells derived from in vitro artificial thymic organoids against those of naive CD8 T cells from thymus and peripheral blood. Paper-wide results and their limitations: Organoid-derived CD8 single positive T cells showed physiological TCR clonotype diversity comparable to thymic and blood naive CD8 T cells.

The germline V gene specifies MNHNS as CDR1 and SASEGT as CDR2. The CDR3 has 15 amino acids, counting the end cysteine and phenylalanine. Of the read, only the CDR3 DNA is kept; its 45 bases are in frame from base 1. Germline trimming amounts to 4 bases on V and 4 bases on J, with 4 as the count of junction bases outside the gene matches. TCRalpha and TCRbeta libraries were amplified in separate semi-nested PCR reactions using Advantage 2 and reverse primers located in the TRAC or TRBC constant regions. The amount of total RNA used for first-strand cDNA synthesis ranged from 3.5 to 500 ng. The TCR cDNA libraries were generated by 5'-RACE using the SMARTer PCR cDNA Synthesis kit, with a poly-dT primer driving first-strand synthesis. Semi-nested constant-region reverse primers carried 5-nucleotide sample-specific barcodes, and products were cleaned with the Zymo DNA Clean and Concentrator-5 kit. Pools of up to ten barcoded samples were ligated to Illumina adaptors and sequenced on an Illumina MiSeq as 2 x 150 bp paired-end reads. The source study handled its data this way. After demultiplexing, reads were aligned using BLAT against a custom library built from IMGT containing every combination of human TRAV, TRAJ, TRBV, TRBD and TRBJ. The best BLAT hits were picked using pslCDnaFilter (-maxAligns=1, -ignoreIntrons), and custom Perl scripts were used to calculate clonotype frequencies. In-frame beta chains were kept once TCRdb had trimmed the public reads at Q25 with fastp and called clones with MiXCR. Identical CDR3 proteins give one entry, which carries the most common genes and DNA. TCRdb, not the original authors, processed these V and J calls. The sample contains around 2,500 distinct CDR3 sequences, approximately 10% of them found a single time. The top ten clonotypes cover approximately 2.8% of the sample.

Recombination linked TRBV6-1 to TRBJ2-3; the central 11 bases match TRBD2. The sequencing input was naive CD8+ T cells from the thymus. What this sample's cell subset or site label stands for: CD3+TCRalphabeta+CD8SP T cells; for blood, CD45RO-CCR7+ naive CD8+ T cells. The sequence came from a human donor who gave cord blood stem cells for thymic organoid culture, a cardiac surgery patient who gave postnatal thymus, or a blood donor (not recorded which). CDR3 region: CASSGLAGGADTQYF. The bases are TGTGCCAGCAGTGGCCTAGCGGGAGGAGCAGATACGCAGTATTTT.